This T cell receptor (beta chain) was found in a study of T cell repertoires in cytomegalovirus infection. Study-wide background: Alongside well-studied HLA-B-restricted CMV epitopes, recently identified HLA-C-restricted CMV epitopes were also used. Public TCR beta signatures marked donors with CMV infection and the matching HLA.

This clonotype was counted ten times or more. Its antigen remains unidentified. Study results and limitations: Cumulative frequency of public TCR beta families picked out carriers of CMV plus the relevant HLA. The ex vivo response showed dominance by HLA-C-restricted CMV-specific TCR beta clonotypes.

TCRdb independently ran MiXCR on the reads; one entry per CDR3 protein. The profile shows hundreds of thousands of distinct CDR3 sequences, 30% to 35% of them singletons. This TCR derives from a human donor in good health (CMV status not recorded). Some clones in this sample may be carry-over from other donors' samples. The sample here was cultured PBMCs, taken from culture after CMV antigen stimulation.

The CDR3 spells CASSLKPGQDYGYTF. The CDR3 region has the DNA TGTGCCAGCAGCTTGAAGCCGGGACAAGACTATGGCTACACCTTC. This chain uses TRBV7-2 with TRBJ1-2, with a possible D match to TRBD1 (6 bases). CDR3 length: 15 amino acids. CDR1 and CDR2 from the germline V gene are SGHTA and FQGNSA. V lost 3 bases and J 3 bases, leaving 14 bases between the germline ends.